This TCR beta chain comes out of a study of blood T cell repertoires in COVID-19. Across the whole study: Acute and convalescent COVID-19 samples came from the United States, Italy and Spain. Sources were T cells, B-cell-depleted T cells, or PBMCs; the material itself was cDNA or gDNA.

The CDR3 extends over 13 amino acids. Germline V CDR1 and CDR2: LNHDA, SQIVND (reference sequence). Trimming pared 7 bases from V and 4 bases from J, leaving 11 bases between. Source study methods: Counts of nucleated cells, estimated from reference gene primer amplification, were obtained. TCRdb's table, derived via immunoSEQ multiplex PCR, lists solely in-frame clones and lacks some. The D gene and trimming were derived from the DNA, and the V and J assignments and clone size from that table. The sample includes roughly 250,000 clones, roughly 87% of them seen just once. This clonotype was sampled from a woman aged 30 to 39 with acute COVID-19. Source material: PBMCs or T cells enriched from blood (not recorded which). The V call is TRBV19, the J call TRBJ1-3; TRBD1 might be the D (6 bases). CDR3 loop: CASIRGFGNTIYF. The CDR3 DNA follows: TGTGCCAGTATCAGGGGCTTCGGAAACACCATATATTTT.